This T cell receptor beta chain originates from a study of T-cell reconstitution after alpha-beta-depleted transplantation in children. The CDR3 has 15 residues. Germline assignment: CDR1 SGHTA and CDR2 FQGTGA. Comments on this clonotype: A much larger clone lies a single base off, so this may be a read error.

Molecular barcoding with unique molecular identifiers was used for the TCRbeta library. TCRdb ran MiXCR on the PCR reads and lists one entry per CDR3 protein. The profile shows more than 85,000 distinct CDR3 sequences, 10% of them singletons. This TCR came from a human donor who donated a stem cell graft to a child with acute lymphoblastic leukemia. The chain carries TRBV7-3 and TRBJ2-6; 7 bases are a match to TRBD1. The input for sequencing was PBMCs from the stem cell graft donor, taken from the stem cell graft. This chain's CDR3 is CASSPTGAGADVLTF. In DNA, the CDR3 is TGTGCCAGCAGTCCTACAGGGGCTGGGGCCGACGTCCTGACTTTC.